Below are 15 T cell receptor beta chains sequenced from a single sample in a study of early T cells in non-severe SARS-CoV-2 infection. TCRdb passed the 5' RACE reads through MiXCR, listing each CDR3 protein once. The top ten clones hold nearly 3% of a sample with around 60,000 distinct CDR3 sequences, around 11% of them seen once. Specimen: whole blood, collected at baseline. The origin of the receptors is an adult who was a healthcare worker with PCR-confirmed SARS-CoV-2 infection or an uninfected control (not recorded which).

This clonotype has at least ten counts. The chain couples TRBV11-2 to TRBJ2-7, with D possibly TRBD1 on 6 matching bases. Germline V lookup: CDR1 SGHAT, CDR2 FQNNGV. Trimming removed 2 bases from V and 1 base from J, with 9 bases in between. The CDR3 has 14 residues. CDR3 sequence: CASSLYRESYEQYF. For the CDR3, the DNA is TGTGCCAGCAGCTTATACAGGGAGTCCTACGAGCAGTACTTC.

The genes are TRBV2 and TRBJ1-1; D is unclear. Trimming left V 3 bases short and J 1 base short, with 6 bases between. The CDR3 is 13 amino acids. Germline CDR1 reads SNHLY; CDR2 reads FYNNEI. The CDR3 here is CASSDEGNTEAFF. The CDR3 DNA reads TGTGCCAGCAGTGATGAGGGGAACACTGAAGCTTTCTTT.

CDR3 bases: TGTGCCAGCAGCCCCGCGGATGGGACCCAGTACTTC. Amino acid sequence: CASSPADGTQYF. The gene calls are TRBV7-6 and TRBJ2-5; D remains ambiguous. From germline, CDR1 is SGHVS and CDR2 FNYEAQ. Trimming pared 5 bases from V and 7 bases from J, leaving 11 bases between. The CDR3 sequence is 12 residues long.

This clonotype appeared many times. The V call is TRBV7-2, the J call TRBJ2-3; D is possibly TRBD2 (5 bases). The CDR3 length is 15 residues. V dropped 1 base and J dropped 3 bases, with 11 bases sitting between them. Looked up from germline, CDR1 is SGHTA and CDR2 is FQGNSA. In DNA, the CDR3 is TGTGCCAGCAGCTTAGGGGAGACCTGGACAGATACGCAGTATTTT. Encoded protein: CASSLGETWTDTQYF.

The gene calls are TRBV6-6 and TRBJ1-1, with a weak D call TRBD1 (5 bases). Between the trimmed V and J ends, which lost 6 bases and 4 bases, there was a span of 15 bases. The CDR3 totals 14 residues. Germline V gene sequence: CDR1 MNHNY, CDR2 SVGAGI (reference sequence). The CDR3 reads CASRSGSGGTEAFF. Here the CDR3 DNA reads TGTGCCAGCAGGAGCGGGAGTGGGGGCACTGAAGCTTTCTTT.

This clonotype was detected ten times or more. The CDR3 reads CASTAVGTYTEAFF. The CDR3 nucleotides read TGTGCCAGCACCGCCGTGGGCACCTACACTGAAGCTTTCTTT. The chain couples TRBV4-2 to TRBJ1-1; D gene uncertain. The CDR3 spans 14 residues. The V gene's germline CDR1 is LGHNA and CDR2 YNFKEQ. The V and J ends lost 7 bases and 3 bases respectively, with 15 bases between them.

The chain employs TRBV20-1 and TRBJ2-1; D may match TRBD1 or TRBD2 (5 bases each). Germline V gene data show CDR1 as DFQATT and CDR2 as SNEGSKA (reference sequence). The CDR3 has 11 amino acids. Trimming left V 6 bases short and J 10 bases short, with 13 bases between. CDR3 residues: CSALRWGEQFF. CDR3 bases: TGCAGTGCCCTTAGGTGGGGGGAGCAGTTCTTC.

The J gene is TRBJ2-1, the V gene TRBV9; TRBD2 aligns across 8 bases. The CDR3 is made up of 14 amino acids. Trimming removed 3 bases from V and 9 bases from J; junction bases left unmatched: 8. Germline values: CDR1 SGDLS, CDR2 YYNGEE. Written as DNA, the CDR3 is TGTGCCAGCAGCGCGGGACTAGGGAGAGGTGAGCAGTTCTTC. Protein product: CASSAGLGRGEQFF.

The J gene is TRBJ1-1, the V gene TRBV6-2 or TRBV6-3; possibly TRBD1 for D (6 bases). The V and J ends lost 3 bases and 5 bases respectively, with 10 bases between them. The germline CDR1 and CDR2 sequences are MNHEY and SVGEGT. This CDR3 is built from 13 residues. CDR3 bases: TGTGCCAGCAGTTATGGGGGGCAAACTGAAGCTTTCTTT. Translated: CASSYGGQTEAFF.

This chain joins TRBV19 and TRBJ2-7; D may match TRBD1 or TRBD2 (6 bases each). Trimming took 9 bases from V and 3 from J, leaving 15 bases between them. This CDR3 has 13 amino acids. Germline CDR1 reads LNHDA; CDR2 reads SQIVND (reference sequence). The CDR3 DNA sequence: TGTGCCAGCGGTTCCGGGGGACACTACGAGCAGTACTTC. Its protein product is CASGSGGHYEQYF.

The sample holds a few counts of this clonotype. The J gene is TRBJ2-5, the V gene TRBV5-1; maybe TRBD2 (6 bases). The CDR3 runs 14 residues. V dropped 4 bases and J dropped 5 bases, with 15 bases sitting between them. Germline V gene lookup returns CDR1 SGHRS and CDR2 YFSETQ. The chain's CDR3 is CASSEGGGMETQYF. The CDR3 bases are TGCGCCAGCAGCGAGGGAGGAGGAATGGAGACCCAGTACTTC.

This clonotype came up a few times. The chain employs TRBV10-2 and TRBJ2-3; 12 bases align to TRBD2. The V gene's germline CDR1 is WSHSY and CDR2 SAAADI. The CDR3 extends over 18 amino acids. Germline trimming cut 4 bases from V and 5 bases from J; bases unmatched to any gene: 13. The DNA for the CDR3 is TGCGCCAGCAGTGGATTGGGCCCTAGCGGGGGGGTAATAGATACGCAGTATTTT. It specifies CASSGLGPSGGVIDTQYF.

This clonotype occurred a few times. The V gene is TRBV4-2, the J gene TRBJ2-5, with D tentatively TRBD1 or TRBD2 (6 bases each). Germline V gene data show CDR1 as LGHNA and CDR2 as YNFKEQ. V was pared by 1 base and J by 1 base, with 10 bases between. There are 15 residues in the CDR3. The CDR3 sequence: CASSQAGAFQETQYF. DNA of the CDR3: TGTGCCAGCAGCCAAGCGGGGGCCTTCCAAGAGACCCAGTACTTC.

The rearrangement uses TRBV20-1 and TRBJ1-3; D gene ambiguous. The germline V gene encodes CDR1 DFQATT and CDR2 SNEGSKA (reference sequence). Trimming shortened V by 3 bases and J by 3 bases, and 15 bases separated the two germline ends. This CDR3 is 15 amino acids long. This CDR3 reads CSARGNVASGNTIYF. The CDR3 DNA sequence: TGCAGTGCTAGGGGGAATGTCGCAAGTGGAAACACCATATATTTT.

This clonotype showed up many times. The chain uses TRBV27 and TRBJ2-7, with TRBD1 identical over 7 bases. The trim removed 5 bases at V and 3 bases at J, leaving 13 bases unmatched. The CDR3 consists of 16 residues. Germline CDR1 and CDR2: MNHEY and SMNVEV (reference sequence). The CDR3 DNA reads as TGTGCCAGCAGTGTTAGAGGGACAGTGATATACTACGAGCAGTACTTC. Its translation is CASSVRGTVIYYEQYF.